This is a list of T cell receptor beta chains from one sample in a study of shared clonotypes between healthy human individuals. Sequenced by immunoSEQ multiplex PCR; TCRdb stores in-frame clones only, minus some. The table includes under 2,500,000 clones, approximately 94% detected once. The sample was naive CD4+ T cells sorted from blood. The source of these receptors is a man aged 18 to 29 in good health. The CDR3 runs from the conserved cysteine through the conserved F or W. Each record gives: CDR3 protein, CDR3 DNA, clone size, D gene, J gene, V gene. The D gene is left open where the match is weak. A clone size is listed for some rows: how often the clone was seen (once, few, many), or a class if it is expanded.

CDR3: CASSSWDRVTGELFF; DNA: TGTGCCAGCAGTTCCTGGGACAGGGTCACCGGGGAGCTGTTTTTT; size: once; D: TRBD1; J: TRBJ2-2; V: TRBV6-5
CDR3: CASSDGQGAYAEQFF; DNA: TGTGCCAGCAGCGATGGACAGGGGGCTTATGCTGAGCAGTTCTTC; size: -; D: TRBD1; J: TRBJ2-1; V: TRBV7-2
CDR3: CASGSVGGKGETQYF; DNA: TGTGCTAGTGGTTCGGTTGGCGGGAAGGGTGAGACCCAGTACTTC; size: -; D: -; J: TRBJ2-5; V: TRBV12-5
CDR3: CASRNRDRGHRGGYTF; DNA: TGTGCCAGCAGGAACCGGGACAGGGGGCATCGGGGAGGCTACACCTTC; size: -; D: TRBD1; J: TRBJ1-2; V: TRBV6-6
CDR3: CASSLGQGYYNEQFF; DNA: TGTGCCAGCAGCTTAGGACAGGGTTATTACAATGAGCAGTTCTTC; size: -; D: TRBD1; J: TRBJ2-1; V: TRBV7-2
CDR3: CASSEVPSVLGFSYNEQFF; DNA: TGTGCCAGCAGTGAAGTTCCCTCGGTTCTAGGGTTCTCCTACAATGAGCAGTTCTTC; size: -; D: -; J: TRBJ2-1; V: TRBV2
CDR3: CSVSPAGQGYYF; DNA: TGCAGCGTTTCTCCCGCGGGACAGGGGTATTACTTC; size: -; D: TRBD1; J: TRBJ2-5; V: TRBV29-1
CDR3: CASSEDSYNQPQHF; DNA: TGTGCCAGCAGCGAGGACAGCTACAATCAGCCCCAGCATTTT; size: -; D: -; J: TRBJ1-5; V: TRBV6-1
CDR3: CASTLKPEQGALSGYTF; DNA: TGTGCCAGCACCTTAAAACCTGAACAGGGGGCGCTCAGTGGCTACACCTTC; size: -; D: TRBD1; J: TRBJ1-2; V: TRBV5-4
CDR3: CASSLGTGGRWETQYF; DNA: TGCGCCAGCAGCCTCGGGACAGGAGGCCGGTGGGAGACCCAGTACTTC; size: -; D: TRBD1; J: TRBJ2-5; V: TRBV5-1
CDR3: CATRGTDSYEQYF; DNA: TGTGCTACCAGGGGGACAGACTCCTACGAGCAGTACTTC; size: -; D: TRBD1; J: TRBJ2-7; V: TRBV6-1
CDR3: CSVEGTGPHEQYF; DNA: TGCAGCGTTGAAGGGACAGGGCCCCACGAGCAGTACTTC; size: -; D: TRBD1; J: TRBJ2-7; V: TRBV29-1
CDR3: CASSITSAPGLIAKNIQYF; DNA: TGTGCCAGTAGTATTACGTCGGCCCCGGGCCTAATAGCCAAAAACATTCAGTACTTC; size: -; D: -; J: TRBJ2-4; V: TRBV19
CDR3: CASSKTSGGAYEQYF; DNA: TGTGCCAGCAGCAAGACTAGCGGGGGGGCCTACGAGCAGTACTTC; size: -; D: TRBD2; J: TRBJ2-7; V: TRBV5-6
CDR3: CAIAGLADSYEQYF; DNA: TGTGCCATCGCCGGACTAGCGGACTCCTACGAGCAGTACTTC; size: few; D: TRBD2; J: TRBJ2-7; V: TRBV10-3
CDR3: CASSPRDRGVLGNNEQFF; DNA: TGTGCCAGCAGCCCCCGGGACAGGGGGGTCTTAGGGAACAATGAGCAGTTCTTC; size: once; D: TRBD1; J: TRBJ2-1; V: TRBV9
CDR3: CASSLSEGQETQYF; DNA: TGTGCCAGCAGCCTATCGGAGGGACAAGAGACCCAGTACTTC; size: -; D: -; J: TRBJ2-5; V: TRBV4-2
CDR3: CASSLSLISGNTIYF; DNA: TGCGCCAGCAGCTTGTCACTGATCTCTGGAAACACCATATATTTT; size: -; D: -; J: TRBJ1-3; V: TRBV5-1
CDR3: CASSPRTARYNEQFF; DNA: TGTGCCAGCAGTCCCCGGACAGCGAGATACAATGAGCAGTTCTTC; size: -; D: -; J: TRBJ2-1; V: TRBV27
CDR3: CAWSVKGWTGRNSPLHF; DNA: TGTGCCTGGAGTGTAAAAGGGTGGACAGGGCGGAATTCACCCCTCCACTTT; size: -; D: TRBD1; J: TRBJ1-6; V: TRBV30
CDR3: CATSTQGYNSPLHF; DNA: TGTGCCACCTCAACACAGGGTTATAATTCACCCCTCCACTTT; size: -; D: -; J: TRBJ1-6; V: TRBV15
CDR3: CARTGTSVYYEQYF; DNA: TGTGCCAGAACCGGGACTAGCGTTTACTACGAGCAGTACTTC; size: -; D: -; J: TRBJ2-7; V: TRBV21-1
CDR3: CASSEPGTKQETQYF; DNA: TGTGCCAGCAGTGAACCGGGGACTAAACAAGAGACCCAGTACTTC; size: -; D: TRBD2; J: TRBJ2-5; V: TRBV25-1
CDR3: CASSPDRDVSALHF; DNA: TGTGCCAGCAGCCCCGACAGGGACGTTTCGGCCCTCCACTTT; size: -; D: TRBD1; J: TRBJ1-6; V: TRBV11-2
CDR3: CASSKALGETQYF; DNA: TGCGCCAGCAGCAAGGCTCTGGGAGAGACCCAGTACTTC; size: -; D: -; J: TRBJ2-5; V: TRBV5-1
CDR3: CASSPVQGSYEQYF; DNA: TGTGCCAGCAGTCCCGTACAGGGTTCCTACGAGCAGTACTTC; size: -; D: -; J: TRBJ2-7; V: TRBV6-5
CDR3: CAISDGGETEQYF; DNA: TGTGCCATCAGTGATGGAGGGGAAACCGAGCAGTACTTC; size: -; D: -; J: TRBJ2-7; V: TRBV10-3
CDR3: CASSPQGSYYEQYF; DNA: TGTGCCAGCAGCCCACAGGGTTCCTACTACGAGCAGTACTTC; size: -; D: -; J: TRBJ2-7; V: TRBV5-4
CDR3: CASSPPGQGYEQYF; DNA: TGTGCCAGCTCACCACCGGGACAGGGTTACGAGCAGTACTTC; size: -; D: TRBD1; J: TRBJ2-7; V: TRBV18
CDR3: CASSSNGPSQPQHF; DNA: TGTGCCAGTAGTTCGAACGGACCCTCTCAGCCCCAGCATTTT; size: -; D: -; J: TRBJ1-5; V: TRBV19
CDR3: CASTGRGEETQYF; DNA: TGTGCCAGCACGGGACGGGGGGAAGAGACCCAGTACTTC; size: -; D: TRBD2; J: TRBJ2-5; V: TRBV2
CDR3: CASSQEGSNQPQHF; DNA: TGCGCCAGCAGCCAAGAGGGTAGCAATCAGCCCCAGCATTTT; size: -; D: -; J: TRBJ1-5; V: TRBV4-1
CDR3: CASSLVFEPQYF; DNA: TGCGCCAGCAGCTTGGTTTTCGAGCCCCAGTACTTC; size: once; D: -; J: TRBJ2-5; V: TRBV5-1
CDR3: CASSLVTGGGEQYF; DNA: TGCGCCAGCAGCTTGGTTACCGGAGGAGGGGAGCAGTACTTC; size: once; D: -; J: TRBJ2-7; V: TRBV5-1
CDR3: CASSLGANNEKLFF; DNA: TGCGCCAGCAGCTTGGGGGCTAATAATGAAAAACTGTTTTTT; size: -; D: -; J: TRBJ1-4; V: TRBV5-1
CDR3: CASRFDALNTEAFF; DNA: TGTGCCAGCAGGTTCGACGCGCTGAACACTGAAGCTTTCTTT; size: -; D: -; J: TRBJ1-1; V: TRBV2
CDR3: CASSWDLSTGELFF; DNA: TGCGCCAGCAGCTGGGACCTAAGCACCGGGGAGCTGTTTTTT; size: -; D: -; J: TRBJ2-2; V: TRBV5-1
CDR3: CASSFSAPWDTEAFF; DNA: TGCGCCAGCAGCTTTTCGGCCCCTTGGGACACTGAAGCTTTCTTT; size: -; D: -; J: TRBJ1-1; V: TRBV5-1
CDR3: CASSARRATNEKLFF; DNA: TGTGCCAGCAGCGCTCGGCGTGCCACTAATGAAAAACTGTTTTTT; size: -; D: -; J: TRBJ1-4; V: TRBV5-5
CDR3: CASSLGGGGTDTQYF; DNA: TGCGCCAGCAGCTTGGGCGGGGGCGGCACAGATACGCAGTATTTT; size: once; D: -; J: TRBJ2-3; V: TRBV5-1
CDR3: CASLWGSNQPQHF; DNA: TGTGCCAGCCTCTGGGGGAGCAATCAGCCCCAGCATTTT; size: -; D: -; J: TRBJ1-5; V: TRBV6-6
CDR3: CASTVRGEMNTEAFF; DNA: TGTGCCAGCACCGTCCGGGGAGAGATGAACACTGAAGCTTTCTTT; size: -; D: -; J: TRBJ1-1; V: TRBV6-5
CDR3: CASSTSGRGGETQYF; DNA: TGTGCCAGTAGTACTAGCGGCAGGGGAGGGGAGACCCAGTACTTC; size: -; D: -; J: TRBJ2-5; V: TRBV19
CDR3: CASSPPSSSGSHEQYF; DNA: TGTGCCAGCAGCCCACCCTCCTCGAGCGGGAGCCACGAGCAGTACTTC; size: -; D: TRBD2; J: TRBJ2-7; V: TRBV5-4
CDR3: CASSQDPTGPLLHF; DNA: TGCGCCAGCAGCCAAGATCCCACAGGTCCGCTCCTCCACTTT; size: -; D: -; J: TRBJ1-6; V: TRBV4-3
CDR3: CAWNRGGSGANVLTF; DNA: TGTGCCTGGAATCGGGGGGGCTCCGGGGCCAACGTCCTGACTTTC; size: -; D: TRBD2; J: TRBJ2-6; V: TRBV30
CDR3: CASSPSRQGIWHEQYF; DNA: TGTGCCAGCAGTCCCTCTCGACAGGGCATATGGCACGAGCAGTACTTC; size: -; D: TRBD1; J: TRBJ2-7; V: TRBV27
CDR3: CASSKNFQQESGNTIYF; DNA: TGCGCCAGCAGCAAAAACTTTCAACAGGAATCTGGAAACACCATATATTTT; size: -; D: -; J: TRBJ1-3; V: TRBV4-1
CDR3: CASSAAPTEQFF; DNA: TGTGCCAGCAGTGCCGCCCCTACGGAGCAGTTCTTC; size: -; D: -; J: TRBJ2-1; V: TRBV6-1